A selection of T cell receptor beta chains follows, all from one sample in a study of blood T cell repertoires in COVID-19. Method: immunoSEQ multiplex PCR; TCRdb's copy keeps in-frame clones and lacks some. Of about 130,000 clones listed, more than 75% are singletons. The sample consisted of peripheral blood. The receptor source for this set is a woman between 45 and 65 years old who had recovered from COVID-19. The conserved cysteine and the conserved F or W are not part of the CDR3 here.

J	V	CDR3
TRBJ1-5	TRBV2	ASSADSSNQPQH
TRBJ1-4	TRBV5-6	ASSSIRGTHNEKLF
TRBJ2-7	TRBV5-4	ASSATGTYEQY
TRBJ1-5	TRBV6-1	ASSETGSVQPQH
TRBJ2-7	TRBV3-1/TRBV3-2	ASSPRGLAYEQY
TRBJ2-7	TRBV28	ASRSNSPYEQY
TRBJ2-3	TRBV5-6	ASSLITSGKGDTQY
TRBJ2-3	TRBV9	ASSVPGGGDTQY
TRBJ2-1	TRBV5-4	ASSPGGGGLTNEQF
TRBJ2-1	TRBV6-5	ASSPHWASYNEQF
TRBJ2-3	TRBV4-3	ASSSHPDTDTQY
TRBJ1-2	TRBV9	ASSVGTGIDGYT
TRBJ1-5	TRBV6-5	ASSSQIDQPQH
TRBJ2-1	TRBV9	ASSSHPGQGANEQF
TRBJ1-2	TRBV11-2	ASSGDRGEGGYT
TRBJ1-1	TRBV19	ASILGGQGITEAF
TRBJ2-3	TRBV4-1	AGTRGTDTQY
TRBJ2-7	TRBV20-1	SASKGGGGYEQY
TRBJ2-7	TRBV18	ASSPPGGTSYEQY
TRBJ2-2	TRBV30	AWSRGGARTGELF
TRBJ2-1	TRBV9	ASSEAGSSYNEQF
TRBJ2-4	TRBV2	ASSELYSLAKNIQY
TRBJ2-2	TRBV7-3	ASSLFPAGELF
TRBJ1-1	TRBV5-1	ASSLDRGNTEAF
TRBJ1-2	TRBV19	ASSPQGPWLYGYT
TRBJ1-1	TRBV27	ASGLNRQGTTEAF
TRBJ1-2	TRBV2	ASSEGDRIYGYT
TRBJ2-2	TRBV14	ASSHLALAGGGTGELF
TRBJ2-2	TRBV7-7	ASSFSSNTGELF
TRBJ2-5	TRBV6-5	ASSYSMAVRGTQY
TRBJ1-1	TRBV10-3	AISSGENTEAF
TRBJ2-7	TRBV28	ASREGLDLKSSYEQY
TRBJ2-5	TRBV11-3	ASSLSGKETQY
TRBJ2-3	TRBV7-9	ASSLAVAAHTDTQY
TRBJ1-2	TRBV19	ASSIVGDRFNYGYT
TRBJ2-4	TRBV7-9	ASSLQNWDRGY
TRBJ1-2	TRBV7-9	ASSLANSGYT
TRBJ2-3	TRBV30	AWSRAGGTDTQY
TRBJ2-2	TRBV2	ASSKDRYQGGELF
TRBJ1-1	TRBV6-5	ASSYSTANTEAF
TRBJ2-3	TRBV5-4	ASSSSAVQGTDTQY
TRBJ1-1	TRBV3-1/TRBV3-2	ASSQATEAF
TRBJ1-5	TRBV5-5	ASSSEGFLGQPQH
TRBJ2-2	TRBV2	ASMYFPGELF
TRBJ1-1	TRBV6-5	ASNTDRDAF
TRBJ2-5	TRBV5-6	ASSPSRGGETQY
TRBJ2-1	TRBV18	ASSSGQGYDEQF